This T cell receptor (beta chain) comes out of a study of prognosis after radiotherapy for stage I lung cancer. The V gene lost 5 bases and the J gene lost 5 bases, with 15 bases spanning the gap. This CDR3 has 15 amino acids. Germline CDR1 and CDR2: MDHEN and SYDVKM. This clonotype was detected once. Antigen unknown. Two-round multiplex PCR on genomic DNA was the method by which TCR beta CDR3 was amplified. Primers were specific to each TRBV and TRBJ gene in first-round PCR. TCRdb analysed the multiplex PCR reads with MiXCR anew, one entry per CDR3 protein. The sample has roughly 26,000 distinct CDR3 sequences, about 32% seen once. Study-level results: With medians of around 10,000 versus 6,900, unique TCR clone counts fell after stereotactic body radiation therapy.

This TCR derives from a donor over 45 with non-small cell lung cancer. The sample consisted of PBMCs, taken before or after stereotactic body radiation therapy (not recorded which). This chain links TRBV28 with TRBJ1-4; D is perhaps TRBD1 (6 bases). In DNA form, the CDR3 reads TGTGCCAGCAGTCGAAACAGGGTACGAAATGAAAAACTGTTTTTT. It translates to CASSRNRVRNEKLFF.